This T cell receptor beta chain was recovered during a study of blood T cell repertoires in COVID-19. The overall study: Samples taken during acute and convalescent COVID-19 were collected in the United States, Italy and Spain. PBMCs, B-cell-depleted T cells, or T cells provided the cDNA or gDNA that made up the material.

Original methodology: The assay estimated nucleated cells by amplifying reference gene primers. The repertoire was sequenced with immunoSEQ multiplex PCR; TCRdb's copy has only in-frame clones and lacks some. The D gene and trimming were derived from the DNA, and the V and J assignments and clone size from that table. The sample includes approximately 190,000 clones, about 88% seen only once; the top ten take under 15%. The CDR3 has 17 amino acids. Looked up from germline, CDR1 is SGHVS and CDR2 is FQNEAQ. V lost 4 bases and J lost 0; bases outside the gene matches: 7. Sequencing used peripheral blood. The V gene is TRBV7-8, the J gene TRBJ2-2; 8 bases are a match to TRBD2. The TCR sequence derives from a man aged 30 to 45 with active or convalescent COVID-19. CDR3 nucleotides: TGTGCCAGCAGCTGGCGGGGTAGCGGGGCGAACACCGGGGAGCTGTTTTTT. As protein: CASSWRGSGANTGELFF.